This section outlines one T cell receptor (beta chain) sequence together with its context. Its target is unknown. This sequence may be a read error, since a much larger clone differs from it by one base. The data derive from a study of tumor-infiltrating lymphocytes in primary liver carcinoma. Study background: Among the tumors, stages were T1-T3 N0M0 and sizes about 4 to 10 cm. Study results and caveats: Tumor samples exhibited a significantly greater top-250-clone fraction than blood samples (p = 0.039). Researchers found tumor-adjacent and tumor-blood pairs overlapped less than tumor region pairs.

RNA isolated from unsorted whole blood supplied the blood RNA, with germline DNA also extracted. Chronic HBV infection, untreated so far, was present in the patients. A constant-region primer primed TCR beta cDNA synthesis from 450 to 550 ng of total RNA. For TCR beta, libraries were produced by three nested multiplex PCR rounds using slightly modified ARM-PCR. In the first two PCR rounds, TRBV1-TRBV30 forward primers were paired with a C-beta reverse primer, and each round lasted around 10 cycles. In TCRdb, the multiplex PCR reads were re-called with MiXCR into one record per CDR3 protein. This table has a few hundred thousand distinct CDR3 sequences, around three fifths appearing once. There are 15 residues in the CDR3. Germline loops: CDR1 MNHEY, CDR2 SVGEGT. Trimming removed 2 bases from V and 8 bases from J; junction bases left unmatched: 9.

V and J are TRBV6-2 or TRBV6-3 and TRBJ2-1; 7 positions match TRBD2. Sequencing was done on a sample of peripheral blood. This sequence originates from a woman aged 30 to 39 with primary liver carcinoma and hepatitis B virus infection. The DNA of the CDR3 is TGTGCCAGCAGTTACCACGGCGGGAGATTGGATGAGCAGTTCTTC. Protein product: CASSYHGGRLDEQFF.